Each of the 8 T cell receptor beta chains below was sequenced from the same sample in a study of early T cells in non-severe SARS-CoV-2 infection. One entry per CDR3 protein, called by TCRdb with MiXCR from the 5' RACE reads. The sample lists some 40,000 distinct CDR3 sequences, roughly 5.6% occurring once. Sequences were obtained from whole blood. These receptor sequences come from an adult who was a healthcare worker with PCR-confirmed SARS-CoV-2 infection or an uninfected control (not recorded which).

This clonotype was detected ten times or more. The chain uses TRBV25-1 and TRBJ2-7; 7 positions match TRBD2. V lost 6 bases to trimming and J lost 4 bases; unmatched junction nucleotides: 15. The V gene's germline CDR1 is MGHDK and CDR2 SYGVNS. This CDR3 spans 16 amino acids. The CDR3 nucleotides read TGTGCCAGCAGCGAAATGCGGGGGAGAGGGACGTACGAGCAGTACTTC. It yields the protein CASSEMRGRGTYEQYF.

This clonotype occurred many times. The V gene is TRBV7-6, the J gene TRBJ2-3, with D hard to call. Germline CDR1 SGHVS, CDR2 FNYEAQ. Trimming took 1 base from V and 7 from J, leaving 9 bases between them. The CDR3 covers 13 residues. The CDR3 region is CASSLEQRHTQYF. The CDR3 nucleotides read TGTGCCAGCAGCTTAGAACAGAGACATACGCAGTATTTT.

This clonotype was seen ten or more times. The V call is TRBV5-1, the J call TRBJ1-1, with D perhaps matching TRBD1 (5 bases). The germline V gene encodes CDR1 SGHRS and CDR2 YFSETQ. Trimming took 3 bases from V and 1 from J, leaving 10 bases between them. The CDR3 spans 14 residues. CDR3 amino acids: CASSSTVPNTEAFF. The CDR3 bases are TGCGCCAGCAGCTCGACAGTCCCGAACACTGAAGCTTTCTTT.

Only a few counts were recorded for this clonotype. The rearrangement joins TRBV20-1 to TRBJ2-5; unclear D gene. Trimming took off 3 bases at V and 4 bases at J, with 12 bases between the two ends. The CDR3 is 13 amino acids. CDR1 and CDR2 from the germline V gene are DFQATT and SNEGSKA (reference sequence). The CDR3 sequence: CSASWPGRETQYF. The CDR3, as DNA: TGCAGTGCTAGTTGGCCTGGGCGAGAGACCCAGTACTTC.

This clonotype was detected ten times or more. The rearrangement links TRBV20-1 to TRBJ2-5; 10 nucleotides line up with TRBD1. CDR1 DFQATT and CDR2 SNEGSKA come from the germline V gene (reference sequence). This CDR3 has 15 amino acids. V shed 3 bases, J shed 5 bases, and the junction held 9 bases outside the gene matches. The CDR3: CSASGGTGVMETQYF. In DNA form, the CDR3 reads TGCAGTGCTAGTGGGGGGACAGGGGTTATGGAGACCCAGTACTTC.

This sequence joins TRBV6-4 and TRBJ2-3; 8 bases match TRBD2. The germline gives CDR1 MRHNA, CDR2 SNTAGT. V lost 2 bases and J lost 1; bases outside the gene matches: 5. The length of the CDR3 is 16 residues. DNA for the CDR3: TGTGCCAGCAGTGACGGGTCAGCGGGAGGCACAGATACGCAGTATTTT. This encodes CASSDGSAGGTDTQYF.

The table lists this clonotype with many counts. The chain links TRBV2 to TRBJ1-1; D unclear. This CDR3 has 12 amino acids. Per germline, CDR1 SNHLY and CDR2 FYNNEI. Trimming shortened V by 6 bases and J by 5 bases, and 10 bases separated the two germline ends. CDR3 amino acids: CASRRVGTEAFF. The CDR3 DNA follows: TGTGCCAGCAGAAGGGTGGGGACTGAAGCTTTCTTT.

This clonotype has at least ten counts. The V gene is TRBV12-3 or TRBV12-4, the J gene TRBJ1-5, with unresolved D. V was clipped by 3 bases and J by 8 bases, with 8 bases between them. This CDR3 has 12 amino acids. The CDR3 DNA reads TGTGCCAGCAGTTTTGCGACCGAGCCCCAGCATTTT. Amino acid sequence: CASSFATEPQHF.